The next 12 T cell receptor beta chains were all read from a single sample in a study of early T cells in non-severe SARS-CoV-2 infection. TCRdb re-analysed the 5' RACE reads in MiXCR, keeping a single row per CDR3 protein. Of over 50,000 distinct CDR3 sequences in the sample, 10% to 15% were seen once. The sequenced sample was whole blood. These receptors were taken from an adult who was a healthcare worker with PCR-confirmed SARS-CoV-2 infection or an uninfected control (not recorded which).

This clonotype came up many times. The rearrangement uses TRBV12-3 or TRBV12-4 and TRBJ2-2; 7 bases map to TRBD1. V lost 3 bases and J lost 4; bases outside the gene matches: 5. The CDR3 spans 15 residues. The CDR3 nucleotides read TGTGCCAGCAGTTTTCGGGCAGGGGGCACCGGGGAGCTGTTTTTT. Translated: CASSFRAGGTGELFF.

This clonotype was found many times. This chain joins TRBV12-3 or TRBV12-4 and TRBJ2-1, with 7 bases aligning to TRBD2. V was clipped by 6 bases and J by 4 bases; unmatched bases: 6. This CDR3 is 14 amino acids long. The CDR3 protein is CASSPGLQYNEQFF. CDR3 sequence (DNA): TGTGCCAGCAGCCCGGGACTACAATACAATGAGCAGTTCTTC.

This clonotype was detected many times. This chain joins TRBV7-3 and TRBJ1-6; the match to TRBD1 covers 9 bases. After removal of 5 bases from V and 0 bases from J, the junction contained 11 bases not matched to a gene. Germline-derived CDR1 and CDR2 are SGHTA and FQGTGA. CDR3 length: 19 amino acids. The CDR3 sequence is CASSRVRQGESSYNSPLHF. The CDR3 DNA is TGTGCCAGCAGCCGCGTCCGACAGGGGGAGAGCTCCTATAATTCACCCCTCCACTTT. Based on the CDR3 plus reference TRBV7-3 and TRBJ1-6, the full variable domain is GAGVSQTPSNKVTEKGKYVELRCDPISGHTALYWYRQSLGQGPEFLIYFQGTGAADDSGLPNDRFFAVRPEGSVSTLKIQRTERGDSAVYLCASSRVRQGESSYNSPLHFGNGTRLTVT.

This clonotype was picked up many times. The gene calls are TRBV29-1 and TRBJ2-2; D perhaps matches TRBD1 (6 bases). Between the trimmed V and J ends, which lost 5 bases and 3 bases, there was a span of 13 bases. The V gene's germline CDR1 is SQVTM and CDR2 ANQGSEA. The CDR3 contains 14 residues. DNA of the CDR3: TGCAGCGTTCGGGGACACGAATACACCGGGGAGCTGTTTTTT. Encoded protein: CSVRGHEYTGELFF.

This chain links TRBV10-2 with TRBJ1-3; a weak D match, TRBD1 (6 bases). This CDR3 region has 14 residues. CDR1 is WSHSY and CDR2 is SAAADI in the germline V gene. The V end lost 5 bases, the J end lost 2 bases, and 10 bases lay between the germline ends. The CDR3 sequence: CASSSGAAGNTIYF. The CDR3 DNA follows: TGCGCCAGCAGTTCGGGGGCGGCTGGAAACACCATATATTTT.

This clonotype was observed at least ten times. This chain links TRBV12-3 or TRBV12-4 with TRBJ2-3; unclear D gene. The CDR3 is made up of 12 amino acids. V was clipped by 3 bases and J by 4 bases, with 5 bases between them. CDR3 coding DNA: TGTGCCAGCAGTTTCCTTGCAGATACGCAGTATTTT. It encodes CASSFLADTQYF.

This clonotype was observed a few times. The CDR3 sequence: CSATPSGSNEQYF. In DNA, the CDR3 is TGCAGTGCTACCCCTAGCGGGAGCAACGAGCAGTACTTC. The chain carries TRBV20-1 and TRBJ2-7; 10 bases line up with TRBD2. V lost 4 bases, J lost 5 bases, and 5 bases stayed unmatched. Germline V CDR1 and CDR2: DFQATT, SNEGSKA (reference sequence). CDR3 length equals 13 residues.

In its sample, this clonotype was seen a few times. This sequence joins TRBV12-3 or TRBV12-4 and TRBJ2-4, with D unresolved. The CDR3 totals 13 residues. The V and J ends lost 5 bases and 2 bases respectively, with 7 bases between them. DNA of the CDR3: TGTGCCAGCAGTCGAGTCACCAAAAACATTCAGTACTTC. It is translated as CASSRVTKNIQYF.

This clonotype was seen at least ten times. The chain is built from TRBV9 and TRBJ2-3; D tentatively fits TRBD1 or TRBD2 (5 bases each). Germline values: CDR1 SGDLS, CDR2 YYNGEE. V was pared by 0 bases and J by 2 bases, with 13 bases between. CDR3 length: 16 amino acids. Here the CDR3 reads CASSVERGSSTDTQYF. The CDR3 DNA reads as TGTGCCAGCAGCGTAGAACGGGGCTCTTCCACAGATACGCAGTATTTT.

This clonotype was seen only a few times. The gene calls are TRBV5-1 and TRBJ2-3; 8 bases match TRBD2. Per the germline V gene, CDR1 is SGHRS and CDR2 is YFSETQ. CDR3 size: 16 residues. After removal of 4 bases from V and 5 bases from J, the junction contained 12 bases not matched to a gene. The CDR3 reads CASSAGGAASIDTQYF. Here the CDR3 DNA reads TGCGCCAGCAGCGCCGGGGGGGCGGCTTCGATAGATACGCAGTATTTT.

This clonotype was seen only a few times. The CDR3 sequence is CSVKGQSGDTQYF. The CDR3 DNA reads as TGCAGCGTTAAGGGTCAGTCCGGGGATACGCAGTATTTT. The rearrangement uses TRBV29-1 and TRBJ2-3, with no clear D. CDR1 and CDR2 from the germline V gene are SQVTM and ANQGSEA. The CDR3 is 13 amino acids. The V end lost 5 bases, the J end lost 6 bases, and 15 bases lay between the germline ends.

Remarks on this clonotype: This may be a read error, as it is one base from a much larger clone. V and J are TRBV7-9 and TRBJ2-5; D tentatively fits TRBD1 or TRBD2 (5 bases each). V was trimmed by 11 bases and J by 2 bases, leaving 18 bases between them. Germline CDR1 is SEHNR and CDR2 is FQNEAQ (reference sequence). CDR3 length: 14 amino acids. The CDR3 DNA follows: TGTGCCGGTCTGAATGGGGACCATCAAGAGACCCAGTACTTC. It is translated as CAGLNGDHQETQYF. Drawing the rest from reference TRBV7-9 and TRBJ2-5, the complete variable domain is DTGVSQNPRHKITKRGQNVTFRCDPISEHNRLYWYRQTLGQGPEFLTYFQNEAQLEKSRLLSDRFSAERPKGSFSTLEIQRTEQGDSAMYLCAGLNGDHQETQYFGPGTRLLVL.